This T cell receptor beta chain appears in the sequencing data of a study of T cell responses to AZD1222 COVID-19 vaccine. Study findings and constraints: A rise in Spike-specific TCR breadth and depth followed two AZD1222 doses.

Samples with a second dose at about 4 or about 12 weeks were pooled together. To note about this clone: Its antigen is undetermined.

This CDR3 is 13 amino acids long. Trimming stripped 5 bases from V and 4 bases from J, with 9 bases between. Germline values: CDR1 MNHEY, CDR2 SVGAGI. Sequenced by immunoSEQ multiplex PCR; TCRdb stores in-frame clones only, minus some. This repertoire shows about 77,000 clones, 92% found once; its top ten account for roughly 4.7%. Sequenced material: peripheral blood, taken 28 days after the second AZD1222 dose. The TCR originated in an adult who received the AZD1222 COVID-19 vaccine. The chain has TRBV6-5 and TRBJ1-5; D gene ambiguous. The CDR3 loop is CASSLESNQPQHF. CDR3 nucleotides: TGTGCCAGCAGTCTAGAGTCGAATCAGCCCCAGCATTTT.